The 6 T cell receptor beta chains presented below share a single source sample, sequenced in a study of T cell repertoires in cytomegalovirus infection. TCRdb ran MiXCR on the reads and lists one entry per CDR3 protein. This table has around 570,000 distinct CDR3 sequences, about 39% appearing once. Their recognized antigens are unknown. The sample consisted of cultured PBMCs, taken from culture after CMV antigen stimulation. All receptors derive from a human donor in good health (CMV status not recorded). Some clones in this sample may be carry-over from other donors' samples.

The chain has TRBV6-2 or TRBV6-3 and TRBJ2-7; the D is unclear. The CDR3 has 13 residues. The germline gives CDR1 MNHEY, CDR2 SVGEGT. Between the trimmed V and J ends, which lost 7 bases and 7 bases, there was a span of 17 bases. CDR3 region: CASKVGWSAEQYF. The CDR3 nucleotides are TGTGCCAGCAAAGTAGGATGGTCTGCTGAGCAGTACTTC.

V is TRBV20-1 and J is TRBJ2-3; D possibly corresponds to TRBD1 (6 bases). With 3 bases removed from V and 13 bases from J, the gap between germline ends came to 14 bases. CDR1 is DFQATT and CDR2 is SNEGSKA in the germline V gene (reference sequence). CDR3 length: 11 amino acids. CDR3 region: CSASGTPREYF. The CDR3 DNA reads TGCAGTGCTAGTGGGACACCCCGCGAGTATTTT.

The chain couples TRBV5-4 to TRBJ2-7; TRBD2 might be the D (6 bases). This CDR3 spans 16 amino acids. Trimming left V 4 bases short and J 0 bases short, with 17 bases between. CDR1 and CDR2 from the germline V gene are SGHNT and YYREEE (reference sequence). CDR3 loop: CASSPSLAYGSYEQYF. The CDR3 coding sequence is TGTGCCAGCAGCCCCTCCCTAGCGTACGGCTCCTACGAGCAGTACTTC.

The sample holds a few counts of this clonotype. V usage is TRBV7-9 and J usage is TRBJ1-4; TRBD1 matches at 7 bases. This CDR3 is 17 amino acids long. V shed 1 base and J 2 bases; nucleotides not matched to a gene: 7. Germline CDR1 SEHNR, CDR2 FQNEAQ (reference sequence). The CDR3 coding sequence is TGTGCCAGCAGCTTAGGAACAGGGGCGCGGACTAATGAAAAACTGTTTTTT. Amino acid sequence: CASSLGTGARTNEKLFF.

The count of this clonotype is one. This chain uses TRBV7-4 with TRBJ2-2; TRBD1 matches 7 bases. The CDR3 length is 16 residues. The junction had 9 bases not matched to a gene; V was cut back by 6 bases and J by 2 bases. Germline V CDR1 and CDR2: SGHVT, SQSDAQ. The CDR3 protein is CASRPRTGLNTGELFF. DNA of the CDR3: TGTGCCAGCAGACCCCGGACAGGCCTAAACACCGGGGAGCTGTTTTTT.

This clonotype was recorded a few times. This chain joins TRBV7-9 and TRBJ2-7; TRBD2 matches 13 bases. Trimming removed 5 bases from V and 2 bases from J; junction bases left unmatched: 15. Germline CDR1 reads SEHNR; CDR2 reads FQNEAQ (reference sequence). There are 19 residues in the CDR3. This CDR3 is CASSLPNGTSGAQTYEQYF. For the CDR3, the DNA is TGTGCCAGCAGCCTCCCTAACGGGACTAGCGGGGCCCAAACCTACGAGCAGTACTTC.